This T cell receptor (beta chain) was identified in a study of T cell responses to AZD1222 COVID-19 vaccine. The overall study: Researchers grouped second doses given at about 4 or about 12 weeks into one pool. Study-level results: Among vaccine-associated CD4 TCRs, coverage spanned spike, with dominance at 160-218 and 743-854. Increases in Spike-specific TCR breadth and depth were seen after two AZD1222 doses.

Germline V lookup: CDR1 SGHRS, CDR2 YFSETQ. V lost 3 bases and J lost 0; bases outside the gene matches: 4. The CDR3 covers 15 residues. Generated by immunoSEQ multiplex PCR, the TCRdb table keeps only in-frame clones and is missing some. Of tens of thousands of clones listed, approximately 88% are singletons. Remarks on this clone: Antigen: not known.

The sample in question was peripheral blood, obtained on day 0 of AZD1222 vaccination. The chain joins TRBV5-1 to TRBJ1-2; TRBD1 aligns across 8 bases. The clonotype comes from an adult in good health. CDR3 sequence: CASSSMTGANYGYTF. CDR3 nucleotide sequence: TGCGCCAGCAGCTCGATGACAGGGGCTAACTATGGCTACACCTTC. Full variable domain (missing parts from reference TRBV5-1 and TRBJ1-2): KAGVTQTPRYLIKTRGQQVTLSCSPISGHRSVSWYQQTPGQGLQFLFEYFSETQRNKGNFPGRFSGRQFSNSRSEMNVSTLELGDSALYLCASSSMTGANYGYTFGSGTRLTVV.